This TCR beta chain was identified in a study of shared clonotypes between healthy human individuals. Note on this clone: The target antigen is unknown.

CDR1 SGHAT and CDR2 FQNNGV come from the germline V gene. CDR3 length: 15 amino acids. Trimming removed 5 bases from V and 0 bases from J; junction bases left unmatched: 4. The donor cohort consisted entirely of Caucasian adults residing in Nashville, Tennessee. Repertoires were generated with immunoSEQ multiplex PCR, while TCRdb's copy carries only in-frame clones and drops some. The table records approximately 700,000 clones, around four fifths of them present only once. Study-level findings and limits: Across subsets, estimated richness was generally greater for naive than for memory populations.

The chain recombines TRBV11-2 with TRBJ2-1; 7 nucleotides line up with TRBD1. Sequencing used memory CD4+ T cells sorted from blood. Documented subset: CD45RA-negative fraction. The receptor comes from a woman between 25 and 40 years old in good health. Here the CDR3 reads CASSEGQSSYNEQFF. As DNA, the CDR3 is TGTGCCAGCAGCGAGGGACAGAGCTCCTACAATGAGCAGTTCTTC.